The 10 T cell receptor beta chains given below trace back to one sample, sequenced in a study of regulatory T cells in long-lasting Graves disease. For TCR beta, libraries came from iRepertoire HTBI primers and Arm-PCR of CDR3 regions. In TCRdb, the multiplex PCR reads were re-called with MiXCR into one record per CDR3 protein. This sample has a few hundred thousand distinct CDR3 sequences, with approximately 21% found just once. Time point defined: persistent/refractory GD, antithyroid drugs over 5 years with positive TRAb. Generation of the TCR library employed RNA extracted from PBMCs. The sequenced sample was peripheral blood mononuclear cells (PBMCs), obtained when the disease was refractory, from a patient treated with antithyroid drugs. The receptor source for this set is a female donor with Graves disease.

The chain uses TRBV19 and TRBJ1-1, with D possibly matching TRBD1 (5 bases). CDR1 is LNHDA, CDR2 SQIVND, per germline (reference sequence). V lost 1 base, J lost 5 bases, and 11 bases lay in between. The CDR3 covers 14 residues. CDR3 region: CASSIVGATTEAFF. The CDR3 bases are TGTGCCAGTAGTATAGTTGGGGCTACGACTGAAGCTTTCTTT.

In this sample, this clonotype turned up many times. The J gene is TRBJ2-5, the V gene TRBV6-1; 9 bases are a match to TRBD1. V dropped 8 bases and J dropped 5; count of bases not matched to a gene: 9. This CDR3 is built from 14 residues. CDR1 and CDR2 (germline): MNHNS, SASEGT. CDR3 DNA sequence: TGTGCCAGCCAAACAGGGGGCGACGGGGAGACCCAGTACTTC. It translates to CASQTGGDGETQYF.

This clonotype appeared many times. The V call is TRBV11-2, the J call TRBJ2-7; D unresolved. Trimming removed 4 bases at V and 6 bases at J, with 16 bases between. Germline V CDR1 and CDR2: SGHAT, FQNNGV. CDR3 length: 14 residues. This CDR3 reads CASSSPFTPGEQYF. The CDR3, as DNA: TGTGCCAGCAGCTCTCCTTTTACCCCGGGCGAGCAGTACTTC.

Regarding this clonotype: This may be a read error, as it is one base from a much larger clone. DNA for the CDR3: TGCAGTGCGACACCAGGGGGCGCGACCGAGCAGTACTTC. It specifies CSATPGGATEQYF. The rearrangement uses TRBV20-1 and TRBJ2-7, with 8 bases fitting TRBD1. The CDR3 is made up of 13 amino acids. Looked up from germline, CDR1 is DFQATT and CDR2 is SNEGSKA (reference sequence). V dropped 6 bases and J dropped 6; count of bases not matched to a gene: 10.

This clonotype was counted at least ten times. V and J are TRBV12-3 or TRBV12-4 and TRBJ2-7; 7 nucleotides align to TRBD1. The V segment lost 5 bases and the J segment 2 bases; nucleotides outside the gene matches: 6. The CDR3 runs to 14 residues. DNA of the CDR3: TGTGCCAGCAGTGCCTGGGACAGAACCTACGAGCAGTACTTC. This encodes CASSAWDRTYEQYF.

This chain joins TRBV5-1 and TRBJ1-1; the D gene is possibly TRBD1 (5 bases). V lost 1 base and J 2 bases, leaving 9 bases between the germline ends. Per the germline V gene, CDR1 is SGHRS and CDR2 is YFSETQ. CDR3 length: 14 amino acids. For the CDR3, the DNA is TGCGCCAGCAGCTTGTACGACAGCAACACTGAAGCTTTCTTT. Translation gives CASSLYDSNTEAFF.

This chain joins TRBV25-1 and TRBJ2-5; D gene unclear. This CDR3 spans 16 amino acids. V was cut by 3 bases and J by 1 base, with 15 bases left in between. Germline V CDR1 and CDR2: MGHDK, SYGVNS. The CDR3 region has the DNA TGTGCCAGCAGTGATTGGGTGCAGGAGCCCCAAGAGACCCAGTACTTC. Its translation: CASSDWVQEPQETQYF.

The gene calls are TRBV10-3 and TRBJ2-7; D may be TRBD2 (6 bases). V was pared by 3 bases and J by 5 bases, with 14 bases between. The CDR3 sequence is 14 residues long. Germline loops: CDR1 ENHRY, CDR2 SYGVKD. This CDR3 reads CAISDPGSNDEQYF. The CDR3 DNA is TGTGCCATCAGTGACCCCGGGAGTAACGACGAGCAGTACTTC.

This clonotype showed up many times. The chain recombines TRBV28 with TRBJ1-1; D is unresolved. This CDR3 spans 14 amino acids. V was shortened by 5 bases and J by 1 base, with 11 bases between the two germline ends. In germline, CDR1 is MDHEN, CDR2 SYDVKM. This CDR3 is CASSPPNRNTEAFF. In DNA form, the CDR3 reads TGTGCCAGCAGTCCCCCAAACAGGAACACTGAAGCTTTCTTT.

This clonotype was seen a few times. The rearrangement links TRBV7-9 to TRBJ1-4, with D maybe TRBD1 (5 bases). V lost 4 bases to trimming and J lost 5 bases, with 11 bases between them. The CDR3 spans 14 residues. Germline values: CDR1 SEHNR, CDR2 FQNEAQ (reference sequence). The CDR3 is CASSSGAPNEKLFF. CDR3 DNA: TGTGCCAGCAGCTCCGGGGCTCCAAATGAAAAACTGTTTTTT.